This T cell receptor (beta chain) was observed in a study of Graves' ophthalmopathy and Graves' hyperthyroidism. The authors amplified TCR beta CDR3 regions from RNA transcripts. After a first-round RT-PCR with HTBI primers, a second-round multiplex PCR was run. Using its own MiXCR run on the multiplex PCR reads, TCRdb lists one record per CDR3 protein. Here the sample spans about 740,000 distinct CDR3 sequences, around 40% being singletons. Study results and caveats: Ophthalmopathy progression predictions by the model showed about 79% specificity and 70.59% sensitivity. Blood was where most expanded thyroid clonotypes above 0.001 frequency also turned up. A model built from 13 signatures distinguished ophthalmopathy from stable hyperthyroidism with approximately 89% sensitivity and about 77% specificity.

Where ophthalmopathy was present, donors had moderate-to-severe activity, CAS ≥3, NOSPECS ≥4 and duration under 3 months. This clonotype has only a few counts. Its antigen is unidentified. This CDR3 has 16 residues. Germline values: CDR1 DFQATT, CDR2 SNEGSKA (reference sequence). Trimming took 6 bases from V and 5 from J; bases not matched to a gene: 18. Source material: peripheral blood. The TCR was taken from an adult man with Graves' ophthalmopathy. V gene TRBV20-1 combines with J gene TRBJ1-2; 7 bases line up with TRBD1. The CDR3 DNA is TGCAGTGCCCCCCAAGAGAGAACAGGGGATGGGTATGGCTACACCTTC. It specifies CSAPQERTGDGYGYTF.